This T cell receptor (beta chain) derives from a study of T cells in Graves' hyperthyroidism and ophthalmopathy. This clonotype occurred many times. The germline V gene has CDR1 MDHEN and CDR2 SYDVKM. The V end lost 5 bases, the J end lost 4 bases, and 14 bases lay between the germline ends. This CDR3 spans 14 amino acids. Researchers took RNA transcripts and amplified the TCR beta CDR3 regions from them. RT-PCR in the first round (using the HTBI primer set) targeted the TCR CDR3. One entry per CDR3 protein results from TCRdb running MiXCR on the multiplex PCR reads. The data contain under 250,000 distinct CDR3 sequences, roughly a sixth of them singletons.

Material: blood. The sequence was obtained from a man aged 45-60 years with Graves' hyperthyroidism. The V call is TRBV28, the J call TRBJ1-2; possible D gene TRBD1, 6 bases. The chain's CDR3 is CASSPHRDLYGYTF. CDR3 coding DNA: TGTGCCAGCAGTCCGCACAGGGACCTCTATGGCTACACCTTC.